The 12 T cell receptor beta chains below were found in one sample sequenced in a study of control samples from healthy donors and cancer patients. Clones were read by immunoSEQ multiplex PCR, and TCRdb kept only the in-frame ones, dropping some. Seen here are about 80,000 clones, 85% to 90% observed once, and the top ten hold roughly 7.6%. The sample comprised blood. The receptors shown here come from a woman in her sixties or seventies in good health.

V gene TRBV5-5 combines with J gene TRBJ1-6; D uncertain. V lost 0 bases and J 4 bases, leaving 5 bases between the germline ends. CDR3 length: 14 amino acids. Per the germline V gene, CDR1 is SGHKS and CDR2 is YYEKEE (reference sequence). This CDR3 is CASSLGQYNSPLHF. The CDR3 bases are TGTGCCAGCAGCTTGGGGCAGTATAATTCACCCCTCCACTTT.

The chain employs TRBV12-3 or TRBV12-4 and TRBJ2-1; D not resolved. The V and J ends lost 5 bases and 11 bases respectively, with 10 bases between them. The length of the CDR3 is 11 residues. The CDR3 sequence is CASSPSRKQFF. The CDR3 DNA sequence: TGTGCCAGCAGTCCAAGCCGGAAGCAGTTCTTC.

V gene TRBV18 combines with J gene TRBJ1-5; perhaps TRBD1 as D (5 bases). This CDR3 spans 15 amino acids. V gave up 3 bases and J gave up 5 bases, with 14 bases separating them. Germline loops: CDR1 KGHSH, CDR2 LQKENI. CDR3 sequence: CASSPNSGGHQPQHF. CDR3 DNA sequence: TGTGCCAGCTCACCCAACAGCGGGGGTCATCAGCCCCAGCATTTT.

The rearrangement joins TRBV9 to TRBJ2-3, with TRBD1 identical over 7 bases. Losses at the gene ends were 4 bases for V and 5 bases for J; bases not matched to a gene: 10. CDR3 length equals 15 residues. Germline V gene data show CDR1 as SGDLS and CDR2 as YYNGEE. The CDR3 sequence is CASSRTGPVGDTQYF. DNA of the CDR3: TGTGCCAGCAGCAGGACAGGCCCGGTCGGAGATACGCAGTATTTT.

This clone was found once. The rearrangement joins TRBV29-1 to TRBJ2-1; unclear D gene. Germline CDR1 SQVTM, CDR2 ANQGSEA. The CDR3 totals 10 residues. The V end lost 4 bases, the J end lost 7 bases, and 5 bases lay between the germline ends. The CDR3 nucleotides read TGCAGCGTTGTGTCGAATGAGCAGTTCTTC. Translation: CSVVSNEQFF.

The chain carries TRBV14 and TRBJ2-1; 9 nucleotides agree with TRBD1. The CDR3 loop spans 15 amino acids. V shed 2 bases, J shed 3 bases, and the junction held 2 bases outside the gene matches. The germline gives CDR1 SGHDN, CDR2 FVKESK. The CDR3 is CASSQTGGLYNEQFF. The CDR3 DNA reads as TGTGCCAGCAGCCAAACAGGGGGCCTCTACAATGAGCAGTTCTTC.

The chain uses TRBV5-1 and TRBJ1-1, with 8 bases lining up with TRBD1. Germline values: CDR1 SGHRS, CDR2 YFSETQ. This CDR3 has 13 amino acids. V lost 4 bases, J lost 7 bases, and 6 bases stayed unmatched. The CDR3 DNA is TGCGCCAGCAGCCTAAGGGACAGGTTTGAAGCTTTCTTT. Amino acids: CASSLRDRFEAFF.

This sequence joins TRBV9 and TRBJ2-3, with TRBD2 matching over 10 bases. CDR3 size: 16 residues. The trim removed 0 bases at V and 6 bases at J, leaving 7 bases unmatched. Germline V gene data show CDR1 as SGDLS and CDR2 as YYNGEE. CDR3 sequence reads: CASSVAIAGGRDTQYF. CDR3 in DNA: TGTGCCAGCAGCGTAGCCATAGCGGGAGGTCGGGATACGCAGTATTTT.

A few counts support this clone. This chain uses TRBV10-3 with TRBJ1-2; no firm D call. Trimming stripped 7 bases from V and 6 bases from J, with 9 bases between. The germline gives CDR1 ENHRY, CDR2 SYGVKD. There are 11 residues in the CDR3. The CDR3 DNA follows: TGTGCCATCATGCGAAACAATGGCTACACCTTC. Protein: CAIMRNNGYTF.

The V gene is TRBV2, the J gene TRBJ2-3; no definite D call. The CDR3 runs to 14 residues. Germline CDR1 is SNHLY and CDR2 is FYNNEI. Trimming removed 2 bases at V and 8 bases at J, with 14 bases between. The CDR3 here is CASSEHPEWSTQYF. The CDR3 DNA follows: TGTGCCAGCAGTGAACACCCGGAATGGAGTACGCAGTATTTT. The full variable domain, rest sourced from reference TRBV2 and TRBJ2-3, is EPEVTQTPSHQVTQMGQEVILRCVPISNHLYFYWYRQILGQKVEFLVSFYNNEISEKSEIFDDQFSVERPDGSNFTLKIRSTKLEDSAMYFCASSEHPEWSTQYFGPGTRLTVL.

With regard to this clone: This sample includes further DNA sequences coding for the same CDR3. The rearrangement uses TRBV7-9 and TRBJ1-5; unclear D gene. In germline, CDR1 is SEHNR, CDR2 FQNEAQ (reference sequence). Trimming shortened V by 1 base and J by 4 bases, and 5 bases separated the two germline ends. This CDR3 is built from 13 residues. This CDR3 reads CASSLESNQPQHF. The CDR3 nucleotides are TGTGCCAGCAGCTTAGAGTCAAATCAGCCCCAGCATTTT.

This clone was seen just once. The V call is TRBV7-9, the J call TRBJ2-2; D possibly corresponds to TRBD2 (7 bases). Germline assignment: CDR1 SEHNR and CDR2 FQNEAQ (reference sequence). CDR3 size: 17 residues. V lost 6 bases, J lost 2 bases, and 19 bases lay in between. CDR3 protein: CASRTRAAGANTGELFF. CDR3 nucleotides: TGTGCCAGCAGGACCCGGGCGGCGGGGGCTAACACCGGGGAGCTGTTTTTT. The whole variable domain, remainder taken from reference TRBV7-9 and TRBJ2-2, is DTGVSQNPRHKITKRGQNVTFRCDPISEHNRLYWYRQTLGQGPEFLTYFQNEAQLEKSRLLSDRFSAERPKGSFSTLEIQRTEQGDSAMYLCASRTRAAGANTGELFFGEGSRLTVL.